This T cell receptor (beta chain) was sequenced during a study of shared clonotypes between healthy human individuals. Measured with immunoSEQ multiplex PCR; TCRdb has only the in-frame clones, and not every one. The profile shows 2 million to 2.5 million clones, less than 95% of them singletons. The naive CD8 fraction comprised CD45RO-negative cells positively selected for CCR7 and excluded terminally differentiated effector memory CD45RA+ cells. Recent vaccinations or acute infections were absent in the healthy HIV-negative adult donors. J gave up 8 bases and V 0 bases, and 11 bases lay outside the gene matches. Germline V lookup: CDR1 SGHRS, CDR2 YFSETQ. The CDR3 runs 16 residues.

The gene calls are TRBV5-1 and TRBJ2-1; 7 nucleotides align to TRBD2. The TCR originated in a man between 18 and 29 years old in good health. Sequencing was performed on naive CD8+ T cells sorted from blood. CDR3: CASSLDELTSVYEQFF. The CDR3 coding sequence is TGCGCCAGCAGCTTGGACGAACTTACTAGCGTCTATGAGCAGTTCTTC.